This is a list of T cell receptor beta chains from one sample in a study of cytomegalovirus exposure and HLA in healthy donors. The protocol was immunoSEQ multiplex PCR, while the TCRdb copy is restricted to in-frame clones and leaves out a portion. This table holds approximately 100,000 clones. Sample: PBMCs. These receptors all come from a man aged 45-60 years in good health and CMV-seronegative. Each CDR3 is given with its conserved first and last residue. Fields, in order: J gene, D gene, V gene, CDR3 DNA, CDR3 protein. D genes are given only for firm matches.

TRBJ2-7 | TRBD2 | TRBV5-5 | TGTGCCAGCAGCGGAAGCGGGGCCGAGGCGGTGCAGTACTTC | CASSGSGAEAVQYF
TRBJ1-2 | NA | TRBV4-3 | TGCGCCAGCAGCCAAGAACGCGGGGGCTTTGGCTACACCTTC | CASSQERGGFGYTF
TRBJ1-1 | NA | TRBV7-9 | TGTGCCAGCAGCTTAGGAACAGGCAGCACTGAAGCTTTCTTT | CASSLGTGSTEAFF
TRBJ1-2 | NA | TRBV4-1 | TGCGCCAGCAGCCACGCCTTAGGGAGCGGGGTGAACTATGGCTACACCTTC | CASSHALGSGVNYGYTF
TRBJ2-5 | NA | TRBV19 | TGTGCCAGTAGTATATCTTGGAGCCCCCAAGAGACCCAGTACTTC | CASSISWSPQETQYF
TRBJ1-2 | TRBD1 | TRBV6-6 | TGTGCCAGCAGTTACGGGGACAGGACTAACTATGGCTACACCTTC | CASSYGDRTNYGYTF
TRBJ1-1 | NA | TRBV27 | TGTGCCAGCAGTTTATCGAAGCGGGAAGGGATGAACACTGAAGCTTTCTTT | CASSLSKREGMNTEAFF
TRBJ2-7 | TRBD1 | TRBV5-1 | TGCGCCAGCAGCTTGACGGGACAGGGCTACGAGCAGTACTTC | CASSLTGQGYEQYF
TRBJ1-3 | NA | TRBV4-3 | TGCGCCAGCAGCCAAGACCACTACTCTGGAAACACCATATATTTT | CASSQDHYSGNTIYF
TRBJ2-2 | NA | TRBV5-1 | TGCGCCAGCTCCTCCCCCGGGACCGGGGAGCTGTTTTTT | CASSSPGTGELFF
TRBJ1-2 | NA | TRBV13 | TGTGCCAGCAGCCCGGGGGTTCCGGGCAACTATGGCTACACCTTC | CASSPGVPGNYGYTF
TRBJ2-2 | NA | TRBV6-1 | TGTGCCAGCACCGAAGGTGGGGAGAACGGGGAGCTGTTTTTT | CASTEGGENGELFF
TRBJ2-2 | NA | TRBV5-1 | TGCGCCAGCAGCTTGGAACCGGGGTCGGGCGGGGAGCTGTTTTTT | CASSLEPGSGGELFF
TRBJ2-3 | NA | TRBV5-1 | TGCGCCAGCAGCTTAAGTGCGGGCGGACTACTACCAAGCACAGATACGCAGTATTTT | CASSLSAGGLLPSTDTQYF
TRBJ2-2 | TRBD1 | TRBV5-1 | TGCGCCAGCAGCACCGGACAGGGTGTGGTCGGGGAGCTGTTTTTT | CASSTGQGVVGELFF
TRBJ1-2 | NA | TRBV6-1 | TGTGCCAGCAGTGAAATGTTGGGCCCATATGGCTACACCTTC | CASSEMLGPYGYTF
TRBJ1-6 | TRBD1 | TRBV9 | TGTGCCAGCAGCGAAGGACAGGGTAGGACCTATAATTCACCCCTCCACTTT | CASSEGQGRTYNSPLHF
TRBJ2-7 | TRBD2 | TRBV18 | TGTGCCAGCTCACCACGGGGGGGCGAGCAGTACTTC | CASSPRGGEQYF
TRBJ1-3 | NA | TRBV27 | TGTGCCAGCAGGGACAGTATTCCTGGAAACACCATATATTTT | CASRDSIPGNTIYF
TRBJ2-2 | TRBD2 | TRBV4-1 | TGCGCCAGCAGCCGAGGGCGGGGGGATCACACCGGGGAGCTGTTTTTT | CASSRGRGDHTGELFF
TRBJ2-6 | NA | TRBV5-1 | TGCGCCAGCAGCGCCGACTACTCTGGGGCCAACGTCCTGACTTTC | CASSADYSGANVLTF
TRBJ1-5 | NA | TRBV6-6 | TGTGCCAGCAGCTCTCGACGGCAGGGTACGGTTCAGCCCCAGCATTTT | CASSSRRQGTVQPQHF
TRBJ2-3 | NA | TRBV5-1 | TGCGCCAGCAGCTTGGCCCCGGGATCAGGAGATACGCAGTATTTT | CASSLAPGSGDTQYF
TRBJ1-2 | NA | TRBV30 | TGTGCCTGGAGTTACGAGGACTGGAACTATGGCTACACCTTC | CAWSYEDWNYGYTF
TRBJ2-7 | NA | TRBV7-9 | TGTGCCAGCAGCATCGGGGCCTACGAGCAGTACTTC | CASSIGAYEQYF
TRBJ2-7 | TRBD1 | TRBV19 | TGTGCCAGTAGGTGGACAGGGACTTCCTACGAGCAGTACTTC | CASRWTGTSYEQYF
TRBJ1-4 | TRBD1 | TRBV6-6 | TGTGCCAGCAGATTGACAGGGTATGGCAATGAAAAACTGTTTTTT | CASRLTGYGNEKLFF
TRBJ2-7 | NA | TRBV6-5 | TGTGCCAGCAGTCGATCACTAGGTGTCTACGAGCAGTACTTC | CASSRSLGVYEQYF
TRBJ2-1 | TRBD2 | TRBV5-1 | TGCGCCAGCAGCTCCCCTACTCGGGAACGTGGGGCTAGCGGGATTAATGAGCAGTTCTTC | CASSSPTRERGASGINEQFF
TRBJ2-7 | TRBD1 | TRBV19 | TGTGCCAGTAGTCCAAGGACAGGGAGCTACGAGCAGTACTTC | CASSPRTGSYEQYF
TRBJ1-4 | NA | TRBV5-6 | TGTGCCAGCAGCTTATTCCAGGGAAATGAAAAACTGTTTTTT | CASSLFQGNEKLFF
TRBJ2-3 | TRBD2 | TRBV5-1 | TGCGCCAGCAGCCCGGCGACTAGCGAGAAGGATACGCAGTATTTT | CASSPATSEKDTQYF
TRBJ2-5 | NA | TRBV18 | TGTGCCAGCTCACAGGGACCCCAGGGGGGAGAGACCCAGTACTTC | CASSQGPQGGETQYF
TRBJ1-1 | NA | TRBV19 | TGTGCCAGTAGTATGGGTAGCCCTGAAGCTTTCTTT | CASSMGSPEAFF
TRBJ2-4 | NA | TRBV19 | TGTGCCAGTAGCCTACAGGGTCCAGGAAACATTCAGTACTTC | CASSLQGPGNIQYF
TRBJ2-6 | TRBD2 | TRBV19 | TGTGCCAGTAGTATAAGTAGCGGGGGTTCTGGGGCCAACGTCCTGACTTTC | CASSISSGGSGANVLTF
TRBJ2-1 | TRBD2 | TRBV25-1 | TGTGCCAGCAGTACTAGCGGGAGAACGGGCAATGAGCAGTTCTTC | CASSTSGRTGNEQFF
TRBJ2-1 | NA | TRBV4-3 | TGCGCCAGCAGCCAAGTGGAGGGAGCCTGGGCGGAGTTCTTC | CASSQVEGAWAEFF
TRBJ1-4 | NA | TRBV6-1 | TGTGCCAGCAGTGAATTGGGGGCCAGTAATGAAAAACTGTTTTTT | CASSELGASNEKLFF
TRBJ2-7 | TRBD1 | TRBV5-4 | TGTGCCAGCAGTAGGACAGGGGTCGATTACGAGCAGTACTTC | CASSRTGVDYEQYF
TRBJ2-1 | TRBD1 | TRBV18 | TGTGCCAGCTCACCACTCCGGGACAGTTCCGTCAATGAGCAGTTCTTC | CASSPLRDSSVNEQFF
TRBJ1-1 | NA | TRBV14 | TGTGCCAGCAGCCAGGGACATGGTTTGGCTGAAGCTTTCTTT | CASSQGHGLAEAFF
TRBJ1-1 | TRBD1 | TRBV5-1 | TGCGCCAGCAGCTCTCAGCCAGGGGGAGCGAACACTGAAGCTTTCTTT | CASSSQPGGANTEAFF
TRBJ2-1 | TRBD1 | TRBV9 | TGTGCCAGCAGCGGATGGACAGGGACTCCCCGAAATGAGCAGTTCTTC | CASSGWTGTPRNEQFF
TRBJ2-7 | NA | TRBV6-1 | TGTGCGGCGGGGTGGATGACCCCCTACGAGCAGTACTTC | CAAGWMTPYEQYF
TRBJ2-5 | TRBD1 | TRBV5-1 | TGCGCCAGCAGCTCCACCGGGACAGGGGAGGAGACCCAGTACTTC | CASSSTGTGEETQYF
TRBJ2-7 | TRBD2 | TRBV4-3 | TGCGCCAGCAGCCAAGTCCCTTCGGCTAGCGGGAGCTACGAGCAGTACTTC | CASSQVPSASGSYEQYF
TRBJ2-2 | TRBD2 | TRBV4-3 | TGCGCCAGCAGCCAAGTAGCGGGAGGGCCCACCGGGGAGCTGTTTTTT | CASSQVAGGPTGELFF
TRBJ1-5 | NA | TRBV4-2 | TGTGCCAGCAGCTACAAGGTTCGGGAGCCGGATCAGCCCCAGCATTTT | CASSYKVREPDQPQHF
TRBJ1-1 | NA | TRBV7-9 | TGTGCCAGCAGCTTAGTCGGGGGGGATCCGCGAACTTTCTTT | CASSLVGGDPRTFF
TRBJ1-4 | NA | TRBV18 | TGTGCCAGCTCACCCTCCTTCGCTTCCTCGGGTGAAAAACTGTTTTTT | CASSPSFASSGEKLFF
TRBJ1-2 | NA | TRBV27 | TGTGCCAGCAGTTTAAACAGCAACTATGGCTACACCTTC | CASSLNSNYGYTF